This T cell receptor (beta chain) comes out of a study of cytomegalovirus exposure and HLA in healthy donors. The PCR had 60 Vbeta and 13 Jbeta primers. Profiled with immunoSEQ multiplex PCR; TCRdb holds only in-frame clones, not every one. The sample consists of about 55,000 clones, 70% to 85% of them appearing once. The V and J ends lost 2 bases and 4 bases respectively, with 11 bases between them. The CDR3 is 14 residues long. Germline loops: CDR1 MNHEY, CDR2 SVGAGI. The chain uses TRBV6-5 and TRBJ1-1, with D possibly TRBD1 on 5 matching bases. The TCR was taken from a young man in good health and CMV-seronegative. Input material: PBMCs. CDR3 nucleotide sequence: TGTGCCAGCAGTTACACCCGTCAGGGCACTGAAGCTTTCTTT. Its protein product is CASSYTRQGTEAFF.